This record concerns one T cell receptor beta chain sequence. Germline-derived CDR1 and CDR2 are MNHEY and SVGAGI. The length of the CDR3 is 12 residues. Trimming took 6 bases from V and 12 from J, leaving 18 bases between them. These data belong to a study of blood T cell repertoires in COVID-19. Study background: Samples representing acute and convalescent COVID-19 were sourced from the United States, Italy and Spain.

As originally analysed: Estimation of nucleated cell counts relied on the amplification of reference gene primers. TCRdb keeps only in-frame clones here, not all; method: immunoSEQ multiplex PCR. That table supplies the V and J calls and clone size; D and trimming were determined from the DNA. Of approximately 270,000 clones listed, around 84% are singletons. Sequencing input: PBMCs or T cells enriched from blood (not recorded which). This TCR was sampled from a middle-aged man who had recovered from COVID-19. The rearrangement uses TRBV6-5 and TRBJ2-7; perhaps TRBD2 as D (5 bases). CDR3 nucleotide sequence: TGTGCCAGCAGCCTACTTCGGGGTCGGCGGTACTTC. The encoded protein is CASSLLRGRRYF.